These T cell receptor beta chains were read from a single sample in a study of T cells in localized non-small cell lung cancer. Method: immunoSEQ multiplex PCR; TCRdb's copy keeps in-frame clones and lacks some. Of about 3,000 clones listed, approximately 20% are singletons. The specimen was lung tumor tissue, collected before any cancer treatment. The receptors were gathered from a man between 40 and 69 years old with stage I squamous cell lung carcinoma. The CDR3 runs from the conserved cysteine through the conserved F or W. A D gene is named only where the DNA matches it firmly. A row's size may be missing; if present it is once, few, many or a size class.

clone size: -; J gene: TRBJ2-1; D gene: -; V gene: TRBV18; CDR3 protein: CASSDREDDEQFF; CDR3 DNA: TGTGCCAGCTCAGATAGGGAAGACGATGAGCAGTTCTTC
clone size: -; J gene: TRBJ2-5; D gene: TRBD2; V gene: TRBV5-1; CDR3 protein: CASSLAAGEETQYF; CDR3 DNA: TGCGCCAGCAGCTTGGCAGCGGGGGAAGAGACCCAGTACTTC
clone size: -; J gene: TRBJ2-4; D gene: -; V gene: TRBV6-8; CDR3 protein: CASSYSPAGTQYF; CDR3 DNA: TGTGCCAGCAGTTACTCGCCCGCCGGGACACAGTACTTC
clone size: -; J gene: TRBJ1-5; D gene: -; V gene: TRBV19; CDR3 protein: CASSIDARDWGNQPQHF; CDR3 DNA: TGTGCCAGTAGTATAGATGCCCGGGATTGGGGCAATCAGCCCCAGCATTTT
clone size: once; J gene: TRBJ1-2; D gene: TRBD1; V gene: TRBV18; CDR3 protein: CASSPPGQGGYGYTF; CDR3 DNA: TGTGCCAGCTCACCACCGGGACAGGGGGGGTATGGCTACACCTTC
clone size: -; J gene: TRBJ1-6; D gene: -; V gene: TRBV11-3; CDR3 protein: CASSLEGGSYNSPLHF; CDR3 DNA: TGTGCCAGCAGCTTGGAAGGGGGATCCTATAATTCACCCCTCCACTTT
clone size: medium-sized; J gene: TRBJ2-5; D gene: -; V gene: TRBV11-3; CDR3 protein: CASSPRGLARAETQYF; CDR3 DNA: TGTGCCAGCAGCCCAAGAGGCCTAGCTCGGGCGGAGACCCAGTACTTC
clone size: few; J gene: TRBJ2-3; D gene: -; V gene: TRBV7-5; CDR3 protein: CASSLGTGNTDTQYF; CDR3 DNA: TGTGCCAGCAGCCTGGGTACAGGGAATACAGATACGCAGTATTTT
clone size: -; J gene: TRBJ2-7; D gene: -; V gene: TRBV11-3; CDR3 protein: CASSSPSEAYEQYF; CDR3 DNA: TGTGCCAGCAGCTCCCCTAGTGAGGCTTACGAGCAGTACTTC
clone size: few; J gene: TRBJ2-7; D gene: -; V gene: TRBV23-1; CDR3 protein: CASSLFGSVEQYF; CDR3 DNA: TGCGCCAGCAGCTTGTTCGGTTCCGTCGAGCAGTACTTC
clone size: few; J gene: TRBJ1-5; D gene: -; V gene: TRBV19; CDR3 protein: CASRLDGTRRWQPQHF; CDR3 DNA: TGTGCCAGTAGGTTGGATGGGACACGGAGGTGGCAGCCCCAGCATTTT
clone size: medium-sized; J gene: TRBJ2-2; D gene: -; V gene: TRBV6-8; CDR3 protein: CASSYGQPLHGELFF; CDR3 DNA: TGTGCCAGCAGTTACGGACAGCCCCTTCACGGGGAGCTGTTTTTT
clone size: few; J gene: TRBJ2-6; D gene: -; V gene: TRBV6-8; CDR3 protein: CASTMIGAAGANVLTF; CDR3 DNA: TGTGCCAGCACCATGATCGGGGCGGCTGGGGCCAACGTCCTGACTTTC
clone size: few; J gene: TRBJ1-1; D gene: TRBD1; V gene: TRBV23-1; CDR3 protein: CASGTELNTEAFF; CDR3 DNA: TGCGCCAGCGGGACAGAATTGAACACTGAAGCTTTCTTT
clone size: few; J gene: TRBJ1-2; D gene: -; V gene: TRBV6-8; CDR3 protein: CASSKSYRVGTNYGYTF; CDR3 DNA: TGTGCCAGCAGTAAATCGTACAGGGTTGGAACTAACTATGGCTACACCTTC
clone size: few; J gene: TRBJ2-7; D gene: TRBD1; V gene: TRBV19; CDR3 protein: CASRPDRVSGEQYF; CDR3 DNA: TGTGCCAGTAGGCCGGACAGGGTGTCGGGCGAGCAGTACTTC
clone size: few; J gene: TRBJ2-3; D gene: TRBD2; V gene: TRBV9; CDR3 protein: CASRTSGGQDTQYF; CDR3 DNA: TGTGCCAGCAGAACTAGCGGGGGACAAGATACGCAGTATTTT
clone size: large; J gene: TRBJ2-3; D gene: -; V gene: TRBV9; CDR3 protein: CASSVYAGGTDTQYF; CDR3 DNA: TGTGCCAGCAGCGTATATGCAGGGGGCACAGATACGCAGTATTTT
clone size: few; J gene: TRBJ2-5; D gene: TRBD1; V gene: TRBV6-8; CDR3 protein: CASSWTGGGDSQYF; CDR3 DNA: TGTGCCAGCAGTTGGACAGGGGGCGGGGATAGCCAGTACTTC
clone size: few; J gene: TRBJ2-3; D gene: TRBD2; V gene: TRBV11-3; CDR3 protein: CASSQSGGNTDTQYF; CDR3 DNA: TGTGCCAGCAGCCAAAGCGGGGGGAACACAGATACGCAGTATTTT
clone size: -; J gene: TRBJ1-6; D gene: -; V gene: TRBV6-8; CDR3 protein: CAIRIDGRGSPLHF; CDR3 DNA: TGTGCCATCAGAATCGACGGACGGGGTTCACCCCTCCACTTT
clone size: few; J gene: TRBJ1-6; D gene: -; V gene: TRBV28; CDR3 protein: CASSRLDTTLHF; CDR3 DNA: TGTGCCAGCAGCCGCCTCGACACCACCCTCCACTTT
clone size: -; J gene: TRBJ2-2; D gene: TRBD1; V gene: TRBV6-8; CDR3 protein: CAIKGQGLRTGELFF; CDR3 DNA: TGTGCCATCAAGGGACAGGGATTACGCACCGGGGAGCTGTTTTTT
clone size: few; J gene: TRBJ2-5; D gene: -; V gene: TRBV15; CDR3 protein: CAARRGRAGETQYF; CDR3 DNA: TGTGCCGCTAGACGGGGGAGAGCTGGGGAGACCCAGTACTTC
clone size: few; J gene: TRBJ1-6; D gene: -; V gene: TRBV6-8; CDR3 protein: CASSYGSGARNSPLHF; CDR3 DNA: TGTGCCAGCAGTTATGGGTCAGGGGCACGGAATTCACCCCTCCACTTT
clone size: -; J gene: TRBJ1-1; D gene: -; V gene: TRBV28; CDR3 protein: CASSYAPEGAFF; CDR3 DNA: TGTGCCAGCAGTTACGCGCCTGAGGGAGCTTTCTTT
clone size: medium-sized; J gene: TRBJ2-2; D gene: -; V gene: TRBV11-3; CDR3 protein: CASSLNPFNYTGELFF; CDR3 DNA: TGTGCCAGCAGCTTAAATCCGTTTAATTACACCGGGGAGCTGTTTTTT
clone size: -; J gene: TRBJ1-4; D gene: -; V gene: TRBV29-1; CDR3 protein: CSVEVRAANEKLFF; CDR3 DNA: TGCAGCGTTGAAGTTAGGGCGGCTAATGAAAAACTGTTTTTT
clone size: -; J gene: TRBJ1-5; D gene: -; V gene: TRBV9; CDR3 protein: CASSVGNSNQPQHF; CDR3 DNA: TGTGCCAGCAGCGTCGGTAATAGCAATCAGCCCCAGCATTTT
clone size: few; J gene: TRBJ2-5; D gene: TRBD2; V gene: TRBV28; CDR3 protein: CASSIQSGGQETQYF; CDR3 DNA: TGTGCCAGCAGTATCCAGAGCGGGGGACAAGAGACCCAGTACTTC
clone size: -; J gene: TRBJ2-7; D gene: -; V gene: TRBV18; CDR3 protein: CASSPLLRDEQYF; CDR3 DNA: TGTGCCAGCTCACCACTCCTCAGGGACGAGCAGTACTTC
clone size: -; J gene: TRBJ2-2; D gene: -; V gene: TRBV19; CDR3 protein: CASSTGGGELFF; CDR3 DNA: TGTGCCAGTAGTACCGGAGGCGGGGAGCTGTTTTTT
clone size: few; J gene: TRBJ2-5; D gene: -; V gene: TRBV6-8; CDR3 protein: CASSYSLWTAQETQYF; CDR3 DNA: TGTGCCAGCAGTTACTCTCTCTGGACAGCACAAGAGACCCAGTACTTC
clone size: -; J gene: TRBJ2-6; D gene: -; V gene: TRBV6-8; CDR3 protein: CASQRGSGANVLTF; CDR3 DNA: TGTGCCAGCCAAAGGGGCTCTGGGGCCAACGTCCTGACTTTC
clone size: medium-sized; J gene: TRBJ1-1; D gene: -; V gene: TRBV11-3; CDR3 protein: CASSLPAYRALNTEAFF; CDR3 DNA: TGTGCCAGCAGCCTCCCGGCCTACAGGGCCTTGAACACTGAAGCTTTCTTT
clone size: -; J gene: TRBJ2-3; D gene: -; V gene: TRBV5-1; CDR3 protein: CASSLRGGGDTQYF; CDR3 DNA: TGCGCCAGCAGCTTGAGGGGGGGCGGGGATACGCAGTATTTT
clone size: -; J gene: TRBJ1-1; D gene: TRBD1; V gene: TRBV6-8; CDR3 protein: CASSYSSGQVNTEAFF; CDR3 DNA: TGTGCCAGCAGTTACTCCAGCGGACAGGTGAACACTGAAGCTTTCTTT
clone size: medium-sized; J gene: TRBJ1-5; D gene: TRBD1; V gene: TRBV9; CDR3 protein: CASSMTGTGVQPQHF; CDR3 DNA: TGTGCCAGCAGCATGACCGGGACAGGGGTTCAGCCCCAGCATTTT
clone size: -; J gene: TRBJ1-3; D gene: -; V gene: TRBV19; CDR3 protein: CASRIGNTIYF; CDR3 DNA: TGTGCCAGTAGAATTGGAAACACCATATATTTT
clone size: few; J gene: TRBJ2-1; D gene: TRBD1; V gene: TRBV18; CDR3 protein: CATLRGQGAFEQFF; CDR3 DNA: TGTGCCACCCTGAGGGGACAGGGGGCTTTTGAGCAGTTCTTC
clone size: few; J gene: TRBJ1-3; D gene: TRBD1; V gene: TRBV30; CDR3 protein: CAWNPGTGLNTIYF; CDR3 DNA: TGTGCCTGGAATCCCGGGACAGGGTTAAACACCATATATTTT
clone size: few; J gene: TRBJ2-3; D gene: TRBD2; V gene: TRBV11-3; CDR3 protein: CASSLGLAGDTQYF; CDR3 DNA: TGTGCCAGCAGCTTGGGACTAGCGGGGGATACGCAGTATTTT
clone size: few; J gene: TRBJ1-5; D gene: -; V gene: TRBV19; CDR3 protein: CASSILRREERNQPQHF; CDR3 DNA: TGTGCCAGTAGTATACTGAGGAGGGAGGAAAGGAATCAGCCCCAGCATTTT
clone size: few; J gene: TRBJ1-1; D gene: TRBD1; V gene: TRBV11-3; CDR3 protein: CASSSPDRGLGEAFF; CDR3 DNA: TGTGCCAGCAGCTCACCGGACAGGGGGCTGGGTGAAGCTTTCTTT
clone size: -; J gene: TRBJ1-2; D gene: -; V gene: TRBV6-8; CDR3 protein: CASSVTDYYGYTF; CDR3 DNA: TGTGCCAGCAGTGTAACCGATTACTATGGCTACACCTTC
clone size: few; J gene: TRBJ1-5; D gene: -; V gene: TRBV6-8; CDR3 protein: CASSYGAVNQPQHF; CDR3 DNA: TGTGCCAGCAGTTACGGGGCAGTCAATCAGCCCCAGCATTTT
clone size: -; J gene: TRBJ1-1; D gene: -; V gene: TRBV5-1; CDR3 protein: CASSLEPVMNTEAFF; CDR3 DNA: TGCGCCAGCAGCTTGGAACCAGTAATGAACACTGAAGCTTTCTTT
clone size: few; J gene: TRBJ1-4; D gene: -; V gene: TRBV6-8; CDR3 protein: CASRGGSTTNEKLFF; CDR3 DNA: TGTGCCAGCAGGGGAGGAAGCACAACTAATGAAAAACTGTTTTTT
clone size: few; J gene: TRBJ2-7; D gene: -; V gene: TRBV6-8; CDR3 protein: CASNLMTAYEQYF; CDR3 DNA: TGTGCCAGCAATCTAATGACAGCCTACGAGCAGTACTTC
clone size: -; J gene: TRBJ2-5; D gene: TRBD2; V gene: TRBV6-8; CDR3 protein: CASSSWTRVETQYF; CDR3 DNA: TGTGCCAGCAGTTCATGGACTAGAGTCGAGACCCAGTACTTC